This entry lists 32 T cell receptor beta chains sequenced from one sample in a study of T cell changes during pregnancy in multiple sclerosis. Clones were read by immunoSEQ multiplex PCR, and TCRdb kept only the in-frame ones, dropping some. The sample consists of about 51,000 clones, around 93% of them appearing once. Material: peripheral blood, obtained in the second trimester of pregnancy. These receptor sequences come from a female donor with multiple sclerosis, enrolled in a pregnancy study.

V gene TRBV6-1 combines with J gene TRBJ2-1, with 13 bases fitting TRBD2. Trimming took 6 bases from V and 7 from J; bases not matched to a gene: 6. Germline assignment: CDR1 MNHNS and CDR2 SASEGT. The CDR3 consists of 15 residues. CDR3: CASSGGTSGANEQFF. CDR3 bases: TGTGCCAGCAGCGGTGGGACTAGCGGGGCTAATGAGCAGTTCTTC.

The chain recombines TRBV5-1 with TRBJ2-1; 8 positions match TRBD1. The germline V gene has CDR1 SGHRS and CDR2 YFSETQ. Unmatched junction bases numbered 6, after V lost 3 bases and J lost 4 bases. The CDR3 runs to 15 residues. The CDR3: CASSSRDRKYNEQFF. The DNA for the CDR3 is TGCGCCAGCAGCTCCCGGGACAGGAAATACAATGAGCAGTTCTTC.

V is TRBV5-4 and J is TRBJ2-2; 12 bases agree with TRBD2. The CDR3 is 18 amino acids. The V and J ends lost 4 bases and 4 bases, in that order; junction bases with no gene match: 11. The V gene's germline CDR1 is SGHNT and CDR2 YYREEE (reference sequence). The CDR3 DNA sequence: TGTGCCAGCAGCGGGACTACAACGACTAGCGGGAGCACCGGGGAGCTGTTTTTT. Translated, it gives CASSGTTTTSGSTGELFF.

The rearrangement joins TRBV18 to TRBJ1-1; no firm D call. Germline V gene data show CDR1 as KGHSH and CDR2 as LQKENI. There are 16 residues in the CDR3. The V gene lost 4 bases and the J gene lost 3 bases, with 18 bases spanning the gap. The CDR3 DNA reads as TGTGCCAGCTCACTCTTGGGCGGGGAGACGTACACTGAAGCTTTCTTT. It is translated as CASSLLGGETYTEAFF.

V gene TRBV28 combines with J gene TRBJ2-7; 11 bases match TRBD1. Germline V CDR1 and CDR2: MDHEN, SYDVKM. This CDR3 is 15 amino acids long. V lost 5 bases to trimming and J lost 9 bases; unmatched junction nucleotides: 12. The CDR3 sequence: CASSRDGTGGLVQYF. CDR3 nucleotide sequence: TGTGCCAGCAGTCGAGATGGGACAGGGGGACTGGTGCAGTACTTC. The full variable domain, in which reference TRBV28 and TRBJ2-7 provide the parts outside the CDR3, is DVKVTQSSRYLVKRTGEKVFLECVQDMDHENMFWYRQDPGLGLRLIYFSYDVKMKEKGDIPEGYSVSREKKERFSLILESASTNQTSMYLCASSRDGTGGLVQYFGPGTRLTVT.

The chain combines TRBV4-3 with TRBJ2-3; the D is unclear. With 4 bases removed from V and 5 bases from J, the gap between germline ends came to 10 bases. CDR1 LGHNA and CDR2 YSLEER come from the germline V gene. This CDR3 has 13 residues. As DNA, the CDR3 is TGCGCCAGCAGCCCTTCCCCGAGAGATACGCAGTATTTT. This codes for CASSPSPRDTQYF.

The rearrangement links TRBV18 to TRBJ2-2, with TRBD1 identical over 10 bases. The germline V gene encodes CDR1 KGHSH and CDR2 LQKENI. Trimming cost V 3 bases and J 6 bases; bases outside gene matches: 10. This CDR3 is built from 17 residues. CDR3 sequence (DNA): TGTGCCAGCTCACCGCTCCCGGGACAGGGGATCCCCGGGGAGCTGTTTTTT. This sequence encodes CASSPLPGQGIPGELFF.

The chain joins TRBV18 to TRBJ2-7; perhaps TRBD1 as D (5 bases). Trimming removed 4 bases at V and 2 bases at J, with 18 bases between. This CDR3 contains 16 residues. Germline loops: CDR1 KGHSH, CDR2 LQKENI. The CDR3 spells CASSRLTGAPPYEQYF. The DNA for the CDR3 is TGTGCCAGCTCACGCCTAACAGGAGCACCGCCCTACGAGCAGTACTTC.

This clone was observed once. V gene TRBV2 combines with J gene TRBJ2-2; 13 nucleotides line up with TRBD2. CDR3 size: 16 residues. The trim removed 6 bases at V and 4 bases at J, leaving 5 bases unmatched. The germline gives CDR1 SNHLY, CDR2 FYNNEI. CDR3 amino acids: CASRRTSGSPTGELFF. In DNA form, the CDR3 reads TGTGCCAGCAGGCGGACTAGCGGGAGTCCCACCGGGGAGCTGTTTTTT.

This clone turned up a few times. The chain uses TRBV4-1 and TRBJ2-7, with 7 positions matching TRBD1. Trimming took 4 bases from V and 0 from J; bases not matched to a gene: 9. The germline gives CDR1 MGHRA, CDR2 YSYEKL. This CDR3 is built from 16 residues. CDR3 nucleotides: TGCGCCAGCAGCCTACAGGGGCCCAAAAGCTCCTACGAGCAGTACTTC. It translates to CASSLQGPKSSYEQYF.

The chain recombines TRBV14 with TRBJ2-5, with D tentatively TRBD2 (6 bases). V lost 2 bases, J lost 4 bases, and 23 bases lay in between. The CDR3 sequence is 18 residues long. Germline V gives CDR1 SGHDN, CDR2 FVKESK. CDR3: CASSQKRRGILERETQYF. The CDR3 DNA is TGTGCCAGCAGCCAAAAGAGACGGGGGATTCTGGAGAGAGAGACCCAGTACTTC.

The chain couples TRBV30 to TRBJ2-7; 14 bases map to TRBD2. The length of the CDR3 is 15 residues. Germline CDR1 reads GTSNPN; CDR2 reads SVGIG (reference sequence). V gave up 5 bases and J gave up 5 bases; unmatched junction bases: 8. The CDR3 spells CAWAGLAGVADEQYF. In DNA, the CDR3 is TGTGCCTGGGCGGGACTAGCGGGAGTAGCGGACGAGCAGTACTTC.

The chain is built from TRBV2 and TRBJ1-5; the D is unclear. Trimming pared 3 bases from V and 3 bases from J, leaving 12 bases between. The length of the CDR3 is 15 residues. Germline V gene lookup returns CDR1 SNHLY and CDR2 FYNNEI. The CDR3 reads CASSERGSHNQPQHF. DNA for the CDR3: TGTGCCAGCAGTGAGAGAGGCAGCCACAATCAGCCCCAGCATTTT.

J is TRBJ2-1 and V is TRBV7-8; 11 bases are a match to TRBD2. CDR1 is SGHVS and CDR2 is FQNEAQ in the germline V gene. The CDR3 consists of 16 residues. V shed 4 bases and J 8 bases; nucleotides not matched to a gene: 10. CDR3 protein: CASSSSPSGRIDEQFF. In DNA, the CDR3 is TGTGCCAGCAGCTCATCTCCTAGCGGGAGGATAGATGAGCAGTTCTTC.

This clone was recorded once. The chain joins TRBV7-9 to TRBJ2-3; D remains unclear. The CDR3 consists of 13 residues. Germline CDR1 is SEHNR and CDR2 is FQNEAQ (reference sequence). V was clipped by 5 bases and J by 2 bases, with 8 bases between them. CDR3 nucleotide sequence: TGTGCCAGCAGCCCCCGACTCACAGATACGCAGTATTTT. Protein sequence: CASSPRLTDTQYF.

As DNA, the CDR3 is TGTGCCAGCAGCCAACAACTAGCGGGAGGGCGAGAGCAGTACTTC. Translating it yields CASSQQLAGGREQYF. This chain joins TRBV7-2 and TRBJ2-7; TRBD2 aligns across 13 bases. Germline values: CDR1 SGHTA, CDR2 FQGNSA. This CDR3 is 15 amino acids long. V lost 5 bases and J lost 7; bases outside the gene matches: 8.

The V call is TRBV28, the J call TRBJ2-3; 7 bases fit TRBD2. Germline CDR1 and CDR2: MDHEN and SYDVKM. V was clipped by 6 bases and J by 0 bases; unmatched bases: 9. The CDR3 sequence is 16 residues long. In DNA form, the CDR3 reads TGTGCCAGCAGCCACTTTAGCGGGCCGAGCACAGATACGCAGTATTTT. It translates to CASSHFSGPSTDTQYF.

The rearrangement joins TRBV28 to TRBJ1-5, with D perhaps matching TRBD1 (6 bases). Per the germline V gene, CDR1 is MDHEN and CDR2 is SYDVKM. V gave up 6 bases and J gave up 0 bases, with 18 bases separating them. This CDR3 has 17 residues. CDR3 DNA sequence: TGTGCCAGCAGACACCCTCCCGACAGGAGTAGCAATCAGCCCCAGCATTTT. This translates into CASRHPPDRSSNQPQHF.

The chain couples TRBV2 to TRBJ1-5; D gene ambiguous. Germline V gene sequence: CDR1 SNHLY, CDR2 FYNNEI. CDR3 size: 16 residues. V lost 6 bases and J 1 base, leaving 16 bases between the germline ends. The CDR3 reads CASSPETGRSNQPQHF. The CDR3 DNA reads TGTGCCAGCAGCCCAGAGACCGGGAGGAGCAATCAGCCCCAGCATTTT. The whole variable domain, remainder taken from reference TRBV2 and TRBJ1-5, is EPEVTQTPSHQVTQMGQEVILRCVPISNHLYFYWYRQILGQKVEFLVSFYNNEISEKSEIFDDQFSVERPDGSNFTLKIRSTKLEDSAMYFCASSPETGRSNQPQHFGDGTRLSIL.

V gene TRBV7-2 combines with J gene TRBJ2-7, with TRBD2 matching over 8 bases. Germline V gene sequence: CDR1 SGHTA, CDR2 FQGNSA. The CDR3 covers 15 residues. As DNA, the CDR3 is TGTGCTTGGATTGAGGCCGGGGGGGGCTCCTACGAGCAGTACTTC. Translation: CAWIEAGGGSYEQYF.

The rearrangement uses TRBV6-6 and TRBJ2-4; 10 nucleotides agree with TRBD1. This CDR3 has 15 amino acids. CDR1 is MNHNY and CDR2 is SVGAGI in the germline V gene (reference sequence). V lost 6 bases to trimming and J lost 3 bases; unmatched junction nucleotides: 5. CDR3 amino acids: CASSDGQGGKNIQYF. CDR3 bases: TGTGCCAGCAGCGACGGACAGGGGGGCAAAAACATTCAGTACTTC.

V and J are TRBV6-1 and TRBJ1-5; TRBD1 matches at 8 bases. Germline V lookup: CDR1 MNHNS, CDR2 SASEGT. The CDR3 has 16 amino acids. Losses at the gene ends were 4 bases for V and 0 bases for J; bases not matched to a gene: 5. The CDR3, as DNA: TGTGCCAGCAGTGCCGGACAGGGATTTAGCAATCAGCCCCAGCATTTT. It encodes CASSAGQGFSNQPQHF.

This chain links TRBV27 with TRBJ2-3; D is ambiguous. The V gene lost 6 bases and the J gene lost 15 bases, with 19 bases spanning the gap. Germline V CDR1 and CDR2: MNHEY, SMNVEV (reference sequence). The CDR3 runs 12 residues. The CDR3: CASSSSLGSIYF. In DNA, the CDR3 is TGTGCCAGCAGCTCGTCCCTCGGTTCGATCTATTTT.

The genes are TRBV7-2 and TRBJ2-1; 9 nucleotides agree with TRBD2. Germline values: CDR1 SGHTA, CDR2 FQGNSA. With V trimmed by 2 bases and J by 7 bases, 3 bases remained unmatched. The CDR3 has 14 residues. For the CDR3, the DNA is TGTGCCAGCAGCTTAAGTCTAGCGGGAAATGAGCAGTTCTTC. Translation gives CASSLSLAGNEQFF.

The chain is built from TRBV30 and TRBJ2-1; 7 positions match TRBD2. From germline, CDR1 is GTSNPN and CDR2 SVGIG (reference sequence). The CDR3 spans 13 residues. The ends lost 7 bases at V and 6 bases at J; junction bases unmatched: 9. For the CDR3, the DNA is TGTGCCTCCGGTCGACTAGCTATCAATGAGCAGTTCTTC. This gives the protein CASGRLAINEQFF.

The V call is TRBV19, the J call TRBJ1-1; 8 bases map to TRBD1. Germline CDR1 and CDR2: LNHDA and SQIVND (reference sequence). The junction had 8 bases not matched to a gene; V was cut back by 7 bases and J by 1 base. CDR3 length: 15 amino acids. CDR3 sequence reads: CASTVDRAANTEAFF. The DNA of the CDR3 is TGTGCCAGTACCGTGGACAGGGCGGCGAACACTGAAGCTTTCTTT.

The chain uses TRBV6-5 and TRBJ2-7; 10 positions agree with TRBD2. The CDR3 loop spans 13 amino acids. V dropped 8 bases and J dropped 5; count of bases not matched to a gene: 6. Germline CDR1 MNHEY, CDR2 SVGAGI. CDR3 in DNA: TGTGCCAGCGGTGGCCTAGCGGGAGACGAGCAGTACTTC. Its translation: CASGGLAGDEQYF.

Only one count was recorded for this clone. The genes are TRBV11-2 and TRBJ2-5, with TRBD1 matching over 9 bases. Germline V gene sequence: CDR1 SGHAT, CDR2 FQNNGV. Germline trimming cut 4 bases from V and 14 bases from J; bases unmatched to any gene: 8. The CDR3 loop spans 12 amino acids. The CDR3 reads CASSSLGTGTYF. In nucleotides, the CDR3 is TGTGCCAGCAGCTCTCTTGGGACAGGGACTTACTTC.

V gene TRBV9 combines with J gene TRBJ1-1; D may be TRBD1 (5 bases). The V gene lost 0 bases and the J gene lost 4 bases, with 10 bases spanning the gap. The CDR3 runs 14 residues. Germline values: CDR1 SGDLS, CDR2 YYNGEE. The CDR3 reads CASSVVQGSTEAFF. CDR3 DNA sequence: TGTGCCAGCAGCGTAGTGCAGGGAAGCACTGAAGCTTTCTTT.

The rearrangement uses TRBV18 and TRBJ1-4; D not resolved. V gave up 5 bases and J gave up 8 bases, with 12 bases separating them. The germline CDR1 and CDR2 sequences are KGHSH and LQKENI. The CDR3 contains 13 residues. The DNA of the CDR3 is TGTGCCAGCTCATCCGGGATTAACGAAAAACTGTTTTTT. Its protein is CASSSGINEKLFF.

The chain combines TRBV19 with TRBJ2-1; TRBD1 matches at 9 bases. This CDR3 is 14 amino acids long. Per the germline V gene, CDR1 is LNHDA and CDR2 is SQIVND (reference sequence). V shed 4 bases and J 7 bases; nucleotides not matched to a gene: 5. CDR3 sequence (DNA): TGTGCCAGTAGTAGGGCGACAGGGGGGAATGAGCAGTTCTTC. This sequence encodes CASSRATGGNEQFF.

As DNA, the CDR3 is TGTGCCAGAAGCTTGGTTGTACAGGGGGCTGAGACCCAGTACTTC. As protein: CARSLVVQGAETQYF. The V gene is TRBV5-3, the J gene TRBJ2-5, with TRBD1 identical over 9 bases. TRBV5-3 qualifies as an ORF whose function is uncertain. The CDR3 length is 15 residues. Losses at the gene ends were 0 bases for V and 5 bases for J; bases not matched to a gene: 5.